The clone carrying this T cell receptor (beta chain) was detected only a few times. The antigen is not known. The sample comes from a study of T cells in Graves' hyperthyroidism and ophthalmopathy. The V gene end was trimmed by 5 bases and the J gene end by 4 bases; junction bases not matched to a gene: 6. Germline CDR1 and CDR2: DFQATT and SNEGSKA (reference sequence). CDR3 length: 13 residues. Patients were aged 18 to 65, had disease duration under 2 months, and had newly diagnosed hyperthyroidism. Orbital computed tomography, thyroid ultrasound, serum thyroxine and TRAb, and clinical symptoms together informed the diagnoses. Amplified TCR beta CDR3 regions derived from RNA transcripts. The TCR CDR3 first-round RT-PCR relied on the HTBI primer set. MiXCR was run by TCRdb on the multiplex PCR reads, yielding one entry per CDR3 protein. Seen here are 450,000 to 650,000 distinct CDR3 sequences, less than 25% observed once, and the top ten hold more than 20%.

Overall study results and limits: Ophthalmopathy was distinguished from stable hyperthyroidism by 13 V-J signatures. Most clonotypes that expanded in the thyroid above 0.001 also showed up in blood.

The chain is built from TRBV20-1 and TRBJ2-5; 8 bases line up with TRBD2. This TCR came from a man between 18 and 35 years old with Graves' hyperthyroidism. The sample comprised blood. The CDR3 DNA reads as TGCAGTGCTGGAAGCGGGAGCGGAGAGACCCAGTACTTC. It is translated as CSAGSGSGETQYF.